What follows describes a single TCR beta chain. Its matching antigen is unknown. The data belong to a study of cytomegalovirus exposure and HLA in healthy donors. CDR1 is SGHRS, CDR2 YFSETQ, per germline. V shed 0 bases, J shed 1 base, and the junction held 6 bases outside the gene matches. The length of the CDR3 is 17 residues. Overall study results and limits: It was found in a later analysis that first-cohort TCR clusters tended to co-occur in the 90 to 150 validation repertoires.

Sequencing used immunoSEQ multiplex PCR; TCRdb keeps in-frame clones, though not all of them. The sample lists 250,000 to 300,000 clones; roughly 85% were seen once. The chain recombines TRBV5-1 with TRBJ2-7; 11 nucleotides line up with TRBD2. Sequenced sample: PBMCs. This sequence originates from a woman aged 18-29 years in good health and CMV-seronegative. The DNA for the CDR3 is TGCGCCAGCAGCTTGGGTTCTAGCGGGAGGCTGTCCTACGAGCAGTACTTC. Protein sequence: CASSLGSSGRLSYEQYF.